The source of this T cell receptor (beta chain) is a study of shared clonotypes between healthy human individuals. General study findings and limits: Memory subsets had estimated richness that was generally smaller than that of naive subsets.

Assay used: immunoSEQ multiplex PCR; TCRdb lists only in-frame clones, some missing. The sample shows roughly 770,000 clones, around 96% of them seen only once. Trimming cost V 5 bases and J 5 bases; bases outside gene matches: 8. Looked up from germline, CDR1 is KGHSH and CDR2 is LQKENI. The CDR3 contains 14 residues. Naive CD8 cells lacked CD45RO, underwent positive selection for CCR7 and left out terminally differentiated effector memory CD45RA+ cells. Donors, without exception, were Caucasian adults residing in Nashville, Tennessee. On this clone itself: Its antigen is still unknown.

This chain connects TRBV18 to TRBJ1-2; 7 nucleotides line up with TRBD1. The sample taken for sequencing was naive CD8+ T cells sorted from blood. This TCR came from a young man in good health. For the CDR3, the DNA is TGTGCCAGCTCAACCGCAGACAGGGCGTATGGCTACACCTTC. Translation gives CASSTADRAYGYTF.